Reported below is one T cell receptor beta chain. This sequence may be a read error, since a much larger clone differs from it by one base. Patients were aged 18 to 65, had disease duration under 2 months, and had newly diagnosed hyperthyroidism. TCR beta CDR3 regions were amplified from RNA. With the HTBI primer set, the TCR CDR3 went through a first round of RT-PCR. TCRdb re-analysed the multiplex PCR reads in MiXCR, keeping a single row per CDR3 protein. The top ten hold 7% to 9% of the sample, which has around 300,000 distinct CDR3 sequences, around 13% seen once. This CDR3 comprises 14 residues. The germline V gene encodes CDR1 MNHEY and CDR2 SMNVEV (reference sequence). With V trimmed by 6 bases and J by 2 bases, 6 bases remained unmatched. The data were obtained in a study of T cells in Graves' hyperthyroidism and ophthalmopathy.

This chain connects TRBV27 to TRBJ1-2, with TRBD1 identical over 7 bases. Sequencing used blood. The origin of this receptor is a woman aged 40 to 50 with Graves' hyperthyroidism. CDR3 in DNA: TGTGCCAGCAGGCCCGACAGGGAAAACTATGGCTACACCTTC. The encoded protein is CASRPDRENYGYTF.